A single sample gave rise to the 32 T cell receptor beta chains below, sequenced in a study of OX40 agonist ivuxolimab in advanced cancers. Generated by immunoSEQ multiplex PCR, the TCRdb table keeps only in-frame clones and is missing some. The top ten hold roughly 4% of the sample, which has about 91,000 clones, over 75% seen once. The material sequenced was CD4+ or CD8+ T cells sorted from blood, taken in a trial of the OX40 agonist ivuxolimab. The receptors were gathered from an adult with an advanced solid tumor such as melanoma, head and neck, liver or kidney cancer.

This sequence joins TRBV6-6 and TRBJ1-3, with D uncertain. This CDR3 region has 15 residues. Trimming took 2 bases from V and 0 from J, leaving 8 bases between them. Germline lookup yields CDR1 MNHNY and CDR2 SVGAGI (reference sequence). In DNA form, the CDR3 reads TGTGCCAGCAGTTACGCGGCGGGCTCTGGAAACACCATATATTTT. This codes for CASSYAAGSGNTIYF.

DNA for the CDR3: TGTGCCTGGAGTGTATTTACAGGGAGTTTCGACGAGGGCGAGCAGTACTTC. Translating it yields CAWSVFTGSFDEGEQYF. The rearrangement links TRBV30 to TRBJ2-7; weak D call: TRBD1 (6 bases). The germline gives CDR1 GTSNPN, CDR2 SVGIG (reference sequence). This CDR3 spans 17 amino acids. Trimming left V 0 bases short and J 6 bases short, with 24 bases between.

This chain joins TRBV9 and TRBJ2-1; D could derive from TRBD1 or TRBD2 (5 bases each). Looked up from germline, CDR1 is SGDLS and CDR2 is YYNGEE. V gave up 0 bases and J gave up 4 bases, with 14 bases separating them. The CDR3 runs 16 residues. DNA of the CDR3: TGTGCCAGCAGCGTAGATGGGGGAGCAGTGTACAATGAGCAGTTCTTC. Translated, it gives CASSVDGGAVYNEQFF.

Concerning this clone itself: At one of its ends the junction is not consistent with the germline gene, which may arise from a read error. The chain combines TRBV5-4 with TRBJ1-1; D is unresolved. The germline CDR1 and CDR2 sequences are SGHNT and YYREEE (reference sequence). The CDR3 sequence is 14 residues long. The CDR3 protein is CASSLSQMNAEAFF. CDR3 DNA sequence: TGTGCCAGCAGCTTGTCACAGATGAACGCTGAAGCTTTCTTT.

The count of this clone is one. The V call is TRBV2, the J call TRBJ1-2; a possible D gene is TRBD1 (5 bases). Germline V gives CDR1 SNHLY, CDR2 FYNNEI. Between the trimmed V and J ends, which lost 6 bases and 3 bases, there was a span of 17 bases. The CDR3 loop spans 15 amino acids. The CDR3 DNA reads as TGTGCCAGCAGGTCTTGGTCAGGGTTAGACTATGGCTACACCTTC. Translated: CASRSWSGLDYGYTF.

This clone has just a few counts. The chain links TRBV5-1 to TRBJ1-1, with 10 bases aligning to TRBD1. Per the germline V gene, CDR1 is SGHRS and CDR2 is YFSETQ. Trimming at V came to 2 bases and at J to 11 bases, leaving 6 bases not matched to a gene. The CDR3 sequence is 13 residues long. This CDR3 reads CASSLGQGGSAFF. The DNA of the CDR3 is TGCGCCAGCAGCTTAGGACAGGGGGGTTCGGCTTTCTTT.

The V call is TRBV29-1, the J call TRBJ1-1; D is uncertain. This CDR3 is built from 13 residues. With 7 bases removed from V and 3 bases from J, the gap between germline ends came to 15 bases. Per germline, CDR1 SQVTM and CDR2 ANQGSEA. The CDR3 region has the DNA TGCAGCGCCTCTGCTTATTGGGACACTGAAGCTTTCTTT. This gives the protein CSASAYWDTEAFF. Full variable domain (missing parts from reference TRBV29-1 and TRBJ1-1): SAVISQKPSRDICQRGTSLTIQCQVDSQVTMMFWYRQQPGQSLTLIATANQGSEATYESGFVIDKFPISRPNLTFSTLTVSNMSPEDSSIYLCSASAYWDTEAFFGQGTRLTVV.

This clone occurred a few times. This chain joins TRBV5-8 and TRBJ1-1, with 7 bases fitting TRBD1. Unmatched junction bases numbered 11, after V lost 4 bases and J lost 5 bases. The length of the CDR3 is 15 residues. Germline V lookup: CDR1 SGHTS, CDR2 YDEGEE. CDR3 loop: CASSGRRGVFTEAFF. In DNA form, the CDR3 reads TGTGCCAGCAGCGGCCGCAGGGGGGTCTTTACTGAAGCTTTCTTT.

The J gene is TRBJ1-1, the V gene TRBV10-3; D might be TRBD1 (6 bases). V lost 1 base and J lost 4, with 10 bases in between. CDR1 and CDR2 from the germline V gene are ENHRY and SYGVKD. This CDR3 contains 14 residues. The CDR3 nucleotides are TGTGCCATCAGTGAGTTCACAGGGAGCACTGAAGCTTTCTTT. As protein: CAISEFTGSTEAFF.

This chain uses TRBV7-2 with TRBJ1-2; TRBD1 is a possible D gene (5 bases). Per the germline V gene, CDR1 is SGHTA and CDR2 is FQGNSA. The ends were cut back, 6 bases at V and 2 bases at J, with 16 bases in the middle. The CDR3 extends over 15 amino acids. DNA of the CDR3: TGTGCCAGCAGACAAGCCCTCGGGGGGAACTATGGCTACACCTTC. This codes for CASRQALGGNYGYTF.

The V and J genes are TRBV21-1 and TRBJ2-5. TRBV21-1 is assigned pseudogene status. The CDR3 is 11 residues long. The CDR3 coding sequence is TGTGCCAGCACCCTGGTTGGGACCCAGTACTTC. Translating gives CASTLVGTQYF.

The CDR3 here is CASSLGQGLGYTF. CDR3 bases: TGTGCCAGCAGCTTAGGGCAGGGGTTGGGCTACACCTTC. This chain joins TRBV7-3 and TRBJ1-2; D possibly corresponds to TRBD1 (6 bases). Germline assignment: CDR1 SGHTA and CDR2 FQGTGA. Deletions cut 2 bases from V and 8 bases from J, with 12 bases between. The CDR3 length is 13 residues.

The genes are TRBV6-1 and TRBJ1-1; tentatively, D is TRBD1 (6 bases). CDR3 size: 14 residues. V was pared by 4 bases and J by 0 bases, with 9 bases between. CDR1 is MNHNS, CDR2 SASEGT, per germline. The CDR3 DNA sequence: TGTGCCAGCAGTGCGGGACATGTGAACACTGAAGCTTTCTTT. Translated: CASSAGHVNTEAFF.

This chain connects TRBV10-2 to TRBJ2-7; 7 nucleotides agree with TRBD1. The V and J ends lost 0 bases and 0 bases, in that order; junction bases with no gene match: 5. The V gene's germline CDR1 is WSHSY and CDR2 SAAADI. The CDR3 is 16 residues long. The CDR3 loop is CASSESRQGDSYEQYF. CDR3 in DNA: TGCGCCAGCAGTGAGTCGAGGCAGGGGGACTCCTACGAGCAGTACTTC.

The chain carries TRBV7-2 and TRBJ2-1, with a possible D match to TRBD1 (5 bases). V lost 0 bases to trimming and J lost 6 bases, with 9 bases between them. From germline, CDR1 is SGHTA and CDR2 FQGNSA. The CDR3 loop spans 14 amino acids. The CDR3 region has the DNA TGTGCCAGCAGCTTAGCCCTGCAGGGCAATGAGCAGTTCTTC. This codes for CASSLALQGNEQFF.

The V gene is TRBV6-5, the J gene TRBJ1-2; TRBD1 might be the D (6 bases). This CDR3 spans 14 amino acids. Per germline, CDR1 MNHEY and CDR2 SVGAGI. Between the trimmed V and J ends, which lost 3 bases and 4 bases, there was a span of 12 bases. In DNA, the CDR3 is TGTGCCAGCAGTTATCGGGGGGGCACCTATGGCTACACCTTC. Protein sequence: CASSYRGGTYGYTF.

This rearrangement joins TRBV6-5 to TRBJ1-1, with 8 bases fitting TRBD1. This CDR3 is 15 amino acids long. The V gene end was trimmed by 2 bases and the J gene end by 6 bases; junction bases not matched to a gene: 8. The germline CDR1 and CDR2 sequences are MNHEY and SVGAGI. For the CDR3, the DNA is TGTGCCAGCAGTTACGCCGGACAGGGCGTGGCTGAAGCTTTCTTT. Protein sequence: CASSYAGQGVAEAFF.

CDR3 sequence (DNA): TGCGCCAGCAGCCTCCGGACAGCTAGCACAGATACGCAGTATTTT. Translation gives CASSLRTASTDTQYF. This chain joins TRBV5-1 and TRBJ2-3, with a possible D match to TRBD1 (6 bases). The CDR3 sequence is 15 residues long. V lost 4 bases and J 0 bases, leaving 12 bases between the germline ends. Germline lookup yields CDR1 SGHRS and CDR2 YFSETQ. The full variable domain, with the rest looked up from reference TRBV5-1 and TRBJ2-3, is KAGVTQTPRYLIKTRGQQVTLSCSPISGHRSVSWYQQTPGQGLQFLFEYFSETQRNKGNFPGRFSGRQFSNSRSEMNVSTLELGDSALYLCASSLRTASTDTQYFGPGTRLTVL.

V usage is TRBV29-1 and J usage is TRBJ2-1; unclear D gene. The CDR3 contains 12 residues. Germline loops: CDR1 SQVTM, CDR2 ANQGSEA. Trimming took 7 bases from V and 0 from J, leaving 7 bases between them. CDR3 nucleotides: TGCAGCGGCGAGAGCTCCTACAATGAGCAGTTCTTC. This translates into CSGESSYNEQFF.

Comment on this clone: The junction differs from germline at one of its ends, possibly a read error. The chain carries TRBV6-4 and TRBJ2-1; 9 bases map to TRBD2. The CDR3 consists of 17 residues. Germline V gene lookup returns CDR1 MRHNA and CDR2 SNTAGT. The CDR3 here is CASSDSTSGSWDNKQFF. The CDR3 region has the DNA TGTGCCAGCAGTGACTCAACTAGCGGGTCTTGGGACAATAAGCAGTTCTTC.

The chain carries TRBV11-3 and TRBJ1-1, with D perhaps matching TRBD1 (6 bases). The CDR3 has 16 amino acids. Germline lookup yields CDR1 SGHNT and CDR2 YENEEA. The germline V and J ends were trimmed by 1 base and 4 bases, with 16 bases remaining between them. The chain's CDR3 is CASSLVAGDGGTEAFF. The CDR3, as DNA: TGTGCCAGCAGCTTAGTGGCAGGGGACGGGGGCACTGAAGCTTTCTTT.

The V and J genes are TRBV11-2 and TRBJ2-1; tentative D call: TRBD1 (5 bases). The V end was cut by 4 bases, the J end by 6 bases, with 13 bases between. The V gene's germline CDR1 is SGHAT and CDR2 FQNNGV. The CDR3 loop spans 14 amino acids. The DNA for the CDR3 is TGTGCCAGCAGCTCGGGCCCTAGGGGCAATGAGCAGTTCTTC. It codes for CASSSGPRGNEQFF.

The chain joins TRBV6-5 to TRBJ2-5, with TRBD2 matching over 10 bases. Per the germline V gene, CDR1 is MNHEY and CDR2 is SVGAGI. This CDR3 comprises 14 residues. V was pared by 5 bases and J by 5 bases, with 5 bases of the junction left unmatched. Written as DNA, the CDR3 is TGTGCCAGCAGTCTAGCGGGAGTAACGGAGACCCAGTACTTC. As protein: CASSLAGVTETQYF.

The chain links TRBV7-3 to TRBJ2-5, with 11 bases that match TRBD2. CDR1 is SGHTA, CDR2 FQGTGA, per germline. Trimming removed 5 bases from V and 5 bases from J; junction bases left unmatched: 4. The CDR3 consists of 14 residues. The CDR3 loop is CASSPTSGSETQYF. As DNA, the CDR3 is TGTGCCAGCAGCCCAACTAGCGGGAGTGAGACCCAGTACTTC.

The genes are TRBV28 and TRBJ2-1; D is unresolved. Per the germline V gene, CDR1 is MDHEN and CDR2 is SYDVKM. This CDR3 is built from 14 residues. Trimming left V 7 bases short and J 4 bases short, with 14 bases between. CDR3 in amino acids: CASKGNREYNEQFF. The DNA of the CDR3 is TGTGCCAGCAAGGGCAACAGAGAATACAATGAGCAGTTCTTC.

The chain recombines TRBV6-5 with TRBJ2-3, with D maybe TRBD2 (6 bases). V lost 0 bases and J lost 4, with 14 bases in between. In germline, CDR1 is MNHEY, CDR2 SVGAGI. This CDR3 comprises 16 residues. CDR3 sequence reads: CASSYSRGGGADTQYF. DNA for the CDR3: TGTGCCAGCAGTTACTCGAGGGGAGGTGGGGCAGATACGCAGTATTTT.

The V and J genes are TRBV7-8 and TRBJ2-7; 12 bases line up with TRBD2. Losses at the gene ends were 1 base for V and 8 bases for J; bases not matched to a gene: 15. Per the germline V gene, CDR1 is SGHVS and CDR2 is FQNEAQ. The CDR3 totals 18 residues. Here the CDR3 reads CASSLVRTSGKERSKQYF. In DNA form, the CDR3 reads TGTGCCAGCAGCTTAGTAAGGACTAGCGGGAAGGAAAGGAGCAAGCAGTACTTC.

The chain uses TRBV19 and TRBJ2-3; 12 positions match TRBD2. After removal of 8 bases from V and 0 bases from J, the junction contained 6 bases not matched to a gene. This CDR3 is 16 amino acids long. Per the germline V gene, CDR1 is LNHDA and CDR2 is SQIVND (reference sequence). The DNA for the CDR3 is TGTGCCAGTTCCAGGACTAGCGGGACTAGCACAGATACGCAGTATTTT. This translates into CASSRTSGTSTDTQYF.

The chain couples TRBV11-2 to TRBJ1-1; a weak D match, TRBD1 (6 bases). Germline V gene data show CDR1 as SGHAT and CDR2 as FQNNGV. CDR3 length equals 14 residues. Trimming removed 1 base from V and 5 bases from J, with 11 bases in between. This CDR3 reads CASSLAFRGTEAFF. For the CDR3, the DNA is TGTGCCAGCAGCTTAGCTTTCAGGGGTACTGAAGCTTTCTTT.

This chain connects TRBV5-6 to TRBJ1-1; a possible D gene is TRBD1 (6 bases). CDR1 is SGHDT and CDR2 is YYEEEE in the germline V gene. V lost 4 bases, J lost 8 bases, and 18 bases lay in between. The CDR3 contains 14 residues. The CDR3 DNA is TGTGCCAGCAGCGTCGTACAGGGCTTTCCGGAAGCTTTCTTT. Amino acid sequence: CASSVVQGFPEAFF.

The chain is built from TRBV7-8 and TRBJ2-2; 11 nucleotides agree with TRBD2. CDR1 is SGHVS, CDR2 FQNEAQ, per germline. Trimming took 5 bases from V and 6 from J; bases not matched to a gene: 17. CDR3 size: 19 residues. Here the CDR3 DNA reads TGTGCCAGCAGCCCCGCCGGTCATGGTAGCGGGAGGGCCGCCGGGGAGCTGTTTTTT. Translating gives CASSPAGHGSGRAAGELFF.

The V gene is TRBV28, the J gene TRBJ1-3; a possible D gene is TRBD1 (5 bases). The CDR3 extends over 14 amino acids. Trimming cost V 2 bases and J 7 bases, with 12 bases left between them. In germline, CDR1 is MDHEN, CDR2 SYDVKM. CDR3 sequence: CASSLAQGGNTIYF. CDR3 nucleotide sequence: TGTGCCAGCAGTTTAGCCCAGGGCGGGAACACCATATATTTT.